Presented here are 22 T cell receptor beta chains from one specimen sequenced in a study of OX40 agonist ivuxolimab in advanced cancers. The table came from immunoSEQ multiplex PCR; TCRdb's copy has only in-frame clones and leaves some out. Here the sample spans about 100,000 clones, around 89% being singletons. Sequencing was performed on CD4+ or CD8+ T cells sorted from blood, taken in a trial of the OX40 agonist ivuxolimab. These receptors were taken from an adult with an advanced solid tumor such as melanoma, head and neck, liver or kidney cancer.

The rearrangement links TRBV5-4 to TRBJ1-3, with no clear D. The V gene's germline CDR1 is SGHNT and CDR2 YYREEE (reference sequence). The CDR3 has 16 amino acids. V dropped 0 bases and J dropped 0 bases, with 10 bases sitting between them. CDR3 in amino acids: CASSLGPPSSGNTIYF. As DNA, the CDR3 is TGTGCCAGCAGCTTGGGTCCCCCAAGCTCTGGAAACACCATATATTTT.

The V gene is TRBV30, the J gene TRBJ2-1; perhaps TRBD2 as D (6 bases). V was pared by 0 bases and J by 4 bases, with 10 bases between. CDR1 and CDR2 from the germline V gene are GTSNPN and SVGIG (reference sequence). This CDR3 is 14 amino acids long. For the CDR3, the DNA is TGTGCCTGGAGTGTGTTAGCGGAATACAATGAGCAGTTCTTC. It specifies CAWSVLAEYNEQFF.

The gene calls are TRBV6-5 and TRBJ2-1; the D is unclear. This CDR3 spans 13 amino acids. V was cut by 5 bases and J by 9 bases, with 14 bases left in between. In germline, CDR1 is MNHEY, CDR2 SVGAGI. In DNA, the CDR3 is TGTGCCAGCAGTGGCCAAGGATTCGCTGAGCAGTTCTTC. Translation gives CASSGQGFAEQFF.

As DNA, the CDR3 is TGTGCCAGCAGCTTAGGGGCCACTAGCGGGAGCTCCTACGAGCAGTACTTC. Translating it yields CASSLGATSGSSYEQYF. The chain is built from TRBV7-9 and TRBJ2-7; 11 positions agree with TRBD2. The germline V gene has CDR1 SEHNR and CDR2 FQNEAQ (reference sequence). The CDR3 contains 17 residues. V lost 1 base to trimming and J lost 0 bases; unmatched junction nucleotides: 5.

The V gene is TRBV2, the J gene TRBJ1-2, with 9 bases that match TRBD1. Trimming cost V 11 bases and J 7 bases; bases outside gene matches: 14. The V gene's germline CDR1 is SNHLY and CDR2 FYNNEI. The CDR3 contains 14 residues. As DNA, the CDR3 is TGTGCCGGATCACTAATACAGGGGGCGGGTGGCTACACCTTC. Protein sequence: CAGSLIQGAGGYTF.

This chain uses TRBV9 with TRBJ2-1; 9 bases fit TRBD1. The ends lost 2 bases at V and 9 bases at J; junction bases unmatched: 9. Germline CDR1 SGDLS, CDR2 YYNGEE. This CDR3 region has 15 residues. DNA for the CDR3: TGTGCCAGCAGCGTCCCCGGGACAGGGTGGAGTGAGCAGTTCTTC. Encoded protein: CASSVPGTGWSEQFF.

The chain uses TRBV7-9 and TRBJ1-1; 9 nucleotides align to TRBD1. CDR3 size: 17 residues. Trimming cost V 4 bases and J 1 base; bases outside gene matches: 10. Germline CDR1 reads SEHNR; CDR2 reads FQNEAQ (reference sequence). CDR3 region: CASSSTTGGGKNTEAFF. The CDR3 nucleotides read TGTGCCAGCAGCTCAACAACAGGGGGCGGGAAGAACACTGAAGCTTTCTTT.

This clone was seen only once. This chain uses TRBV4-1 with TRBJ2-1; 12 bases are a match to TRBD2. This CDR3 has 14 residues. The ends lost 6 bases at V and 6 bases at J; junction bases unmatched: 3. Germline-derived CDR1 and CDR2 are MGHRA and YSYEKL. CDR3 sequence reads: CASRTSGGSNEQFF. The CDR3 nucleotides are TGCGCCAGCAGAACTAGCGGGGGGTCCAATGAGCAGTTCTTC.

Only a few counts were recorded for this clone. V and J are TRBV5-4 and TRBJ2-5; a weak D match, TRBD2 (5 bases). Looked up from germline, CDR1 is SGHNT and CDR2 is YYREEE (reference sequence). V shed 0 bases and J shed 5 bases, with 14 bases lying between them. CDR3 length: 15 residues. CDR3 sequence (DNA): TGTGCCAGCAGCTTGGACGTCAATGGCGGGGAGACCCAGTACTTC. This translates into CASSLDVNGGETQYF.

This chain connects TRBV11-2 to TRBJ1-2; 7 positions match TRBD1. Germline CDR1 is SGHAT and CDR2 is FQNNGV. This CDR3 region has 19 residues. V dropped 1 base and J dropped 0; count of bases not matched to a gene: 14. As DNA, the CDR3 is TGTGCCAGCAGCTTAGGGCTTCCGGGACAGAACGTAGCTAACTATGGCTACACCTTC. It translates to CASSLGLPGQNVANYGYTF.

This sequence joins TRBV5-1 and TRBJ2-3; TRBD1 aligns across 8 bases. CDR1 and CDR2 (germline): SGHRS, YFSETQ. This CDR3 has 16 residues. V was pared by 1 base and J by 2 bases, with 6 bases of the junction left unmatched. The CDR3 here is CASSLYQGANTDTQYF. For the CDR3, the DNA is TGCGCCAGCAGCTTGTATCAGGGGGCGAACACAGATACGCAGTATTTT.

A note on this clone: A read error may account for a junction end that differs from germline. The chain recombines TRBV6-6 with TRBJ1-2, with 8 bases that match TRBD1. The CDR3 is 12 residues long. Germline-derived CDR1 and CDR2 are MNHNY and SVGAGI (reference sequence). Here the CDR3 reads CANSATGDGYTF. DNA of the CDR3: TGTGCCAACAGTGCGACAGGGGATGGCTACACCTTC.

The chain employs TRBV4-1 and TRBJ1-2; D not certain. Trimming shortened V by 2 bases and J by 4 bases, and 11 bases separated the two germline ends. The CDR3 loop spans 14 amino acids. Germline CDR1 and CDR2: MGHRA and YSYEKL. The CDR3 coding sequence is TGCGCCAGCAGCCAATCGCACGGACCCTATGGCTACACCTTC. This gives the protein CASSQSHGPYGYTF.

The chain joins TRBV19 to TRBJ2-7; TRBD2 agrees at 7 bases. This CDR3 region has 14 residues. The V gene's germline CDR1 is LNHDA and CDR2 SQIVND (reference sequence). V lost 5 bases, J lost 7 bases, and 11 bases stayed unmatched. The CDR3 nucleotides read TGTGCCAGTAGTTTGGGGGGAGGGCCCGGAGAGCAGTACTTC. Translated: CASSLGGGPGEQYF.

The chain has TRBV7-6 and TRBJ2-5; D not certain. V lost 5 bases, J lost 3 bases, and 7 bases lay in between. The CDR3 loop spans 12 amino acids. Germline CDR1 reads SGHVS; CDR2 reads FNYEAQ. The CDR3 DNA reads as TGTGCCAGCAGCCATTTAAAAGAGACCCAGTACTTC. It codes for CASSHLKETQYF.

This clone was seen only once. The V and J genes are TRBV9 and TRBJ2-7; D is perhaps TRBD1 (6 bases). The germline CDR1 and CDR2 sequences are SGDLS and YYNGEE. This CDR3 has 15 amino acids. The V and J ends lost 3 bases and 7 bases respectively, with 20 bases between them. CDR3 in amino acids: CASSARDIPFGEQYF. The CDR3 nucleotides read TGTGCCAGCAGCGCCCGGGACATCCCATTTGGAGAGCAGTACTTC.

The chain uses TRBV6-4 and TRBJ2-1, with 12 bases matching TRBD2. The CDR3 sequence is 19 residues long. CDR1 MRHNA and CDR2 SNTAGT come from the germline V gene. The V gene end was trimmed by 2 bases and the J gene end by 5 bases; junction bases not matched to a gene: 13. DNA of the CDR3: TGTGCCAGCAGTGACCGGACTAGCGGGGCGGTCACTACTCACAATGAGCAGTTCTTC. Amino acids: CASSDRTSGAVTTHNEQFF.

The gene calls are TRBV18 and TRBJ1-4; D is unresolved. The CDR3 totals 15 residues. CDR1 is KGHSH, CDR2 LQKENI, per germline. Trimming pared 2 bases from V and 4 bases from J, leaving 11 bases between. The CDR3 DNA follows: TGTGCCAGCTCACCAAGGCGGCCGAATAATGAAAAACTGTTTTTT. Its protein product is CASSPRRPNNEKLFF.

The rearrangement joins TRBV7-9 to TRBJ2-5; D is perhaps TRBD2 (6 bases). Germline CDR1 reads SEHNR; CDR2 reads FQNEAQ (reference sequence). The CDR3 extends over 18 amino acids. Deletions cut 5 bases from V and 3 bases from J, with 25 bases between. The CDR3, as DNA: TGTGCCAGCAGCGTATACCGGGACTCGATGAGAAACAAAGAGACCCAGTACTTC. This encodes CASSVYRDSMRNKETQYF.

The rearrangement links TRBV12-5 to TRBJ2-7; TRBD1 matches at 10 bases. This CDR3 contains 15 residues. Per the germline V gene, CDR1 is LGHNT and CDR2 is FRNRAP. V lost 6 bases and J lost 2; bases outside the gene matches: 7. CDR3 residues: CASGKGTGAPYEQYF. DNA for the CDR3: TGTGCTAGTGGAAAAGGGACAGGGGCGCCCTACGAGCAGTACTTC.

CDR3 nucleotide sequence: TGTGCCAGCAGCACCTGGGGGACATACAATGAGCAGTTCTTC. Protein product: CASSTWGTYNEQFF. The genes are TRBV27 and TRBJ2-1; D is possibly TRBD1 (6 bases). V lost 6 bases and J lost 4, with 13 bases in between. Germline V gives CDR1 MNHEY, CDR2 SMNVEV (reference sequence). The CDR3 consists of 14 residues.

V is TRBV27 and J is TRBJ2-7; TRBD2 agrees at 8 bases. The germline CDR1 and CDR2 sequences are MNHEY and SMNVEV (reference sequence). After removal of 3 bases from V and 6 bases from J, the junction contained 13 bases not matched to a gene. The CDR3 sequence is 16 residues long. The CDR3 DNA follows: TGTGCCAGCAGTTTCCTTGTAACGGGGGGGCAGAGCGAGCAGTACTTC. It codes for CASSFLVTGGQSEQYF.